This TCR beta chain was obtained from a study of shared clonotypes between healthy human individuals. Concerning this clone: Its antigen is as yet unknown.

The data were produced by immunoSEQ multiplex PCR, yet TCRdb's version contains in-frame clones alone and is incomplete. The table records about 480,000 clones, roughly 85% of them present only once. Study-level results: In having few donors, the study represented limited genetic and exposure-history diversity. Sample collection involved blood only; tissue repertoires are likely different.

Sequenced sample: PBMCs. The clonotype comes from a woman between 40 and 55 years old in good health. Some clones in this sample may be carry-over from other donors' samples.

The CDR3 DNA is TGTGCCAGCAGCGAGGGTCTCCCCTCCTACGAGCAGTACTTC. Its translation is CASSEGLPSYEQYF. This sequence joins TRBV9 and TRBJ2-7; D gene unclear. The CDR3 length is 14 residues. V was cut by 3 bases and J by 0 bases, with 10 bases left in between. Germline V gene sequence: CDR1 SGDLS, CDR2 YYNGEE.